These 20 T cell receptor beta chains originate from one sample sequenced in a study of T cell responses to AZD1222 COVID-19 vaccine. Profiled with immunoSEQ multiplex PCR; TCRdb holds only in-frame clones, not every one. The table lists roughly 87,000 clones, approximately 90% of them singletons. The sequencing here drew on peripheral blood, taken 28 days after the second AZD1222 dose. The receptors were sampled from an adult who received the AZD1222 COVID-19 vaccine.

This rearrangement joins TRBV5-1 to TRBJ1-6; no reliable D call. Germline V gives CDR1 SGHRS, CDR2 YFSETQ. The CDR3 is 14 residues long. The V end was cut by 0 bases, the J end by 7 bases, with 8 bases between. CDR3 nucleotides: TGCGCCAGCAGCTTGGAAAGGGCAAATTCACCCCTCCACTTT. Translating it yields CASSLERANSPLHF.

V gene TRBV29-1 combines with J gene TRBJ1-2; 9 nucleotides line up with TRBD1. The CDR3 sequence is 11 residues long. Per germline, CDR1 SQVTM and CDR2 ANQGSEA. V lost 8 bases, J lost 8 bases, and 6 bases stayed unmatched. The CDR3: CSTGTGSGYTF. The CDR3 nucleotides are TGCAGCACTGGGACAGGGAGCGGCTACACCTTC. Together with reference TRBV29-1 and TRBJ1-2, the CDR3 gives the full variable domain: SAVISQKPSRDICQRGTSLTIQCQVDSQVTMMFWYRQQPGQSLTLIATANQGSEATYESGFVIDKFPISRPNLTFSTLTVSNMSPEDSSIYLCSTGTGSGYTFGSGTRLTVV.

The chain couples TRBV5-5 to TRBJ2-3, with D perhaps TRBD2 (6 bases). The CDR3 runs to 15 residues. Trimming removed 2 bases from V and 2 bases from J, with 12 bases in between. CDR1 and CDR2 from the germline V gene are SGHKS and YYEKEE (reference sequence). The chain's CDR3 is CASSLRLVNTDTQYF. CDR3 nucleotide sequence: TGTGCCAGCAGCTTAAGACTAGTTAACACAGATACGCAGTATTTT.

About this clone: Other DNA sequences within the sample encode an identical CDR3. V and J are TRBV9 and TRBJ1-3; D ambiguous. The V gene lost 0 bases and the J gene lost 0 bases, with 4 bases spanning the gap. The germline V gene has CDR1 SGDLS and CDR2 YYNGEE. The CDR3 totals 14 residues. CDR3 nucleotides: TGTGCCAGCAGCGTAGTAGGCTCTGGAAACACCATATATTTT. Protein sequence: CASSVVGSGNTIYF.

The chain recombines TRBV27 with TRBJ2-3; 11 nucleotides match TRBD2. Germline CDR1 and CDR2: MNHEY and SMNVEV (reference sequence). The CDR3 has 16 amino acids. V lost 6 bases, J lost 1 base, and 6 bases stayed unmatched. CDR3: CASRVAGGLGTDTQYF. The CDR3 nucleotides read TGTGCCAGCAGGGTAGCGGGGGGGCTGGGCACAGATACGCAGTATTTT.

Points on this clone: Relative to the germline gene, one junction end is altered; a read error may explain this. V is TRBV6-6 and J is TRBJ2-1; the match to TRBD2 covers 11 bases. Germline V CDR1 and CDR2: MNHNY, SVGAGI (reference sequence). The length of the CDR3 is 16 residues. CDR3 bases: TGTGCCAGCAGTGACTCTAGCGGGGGGAAATACAATGAGCAGTTCTTC. Translating it yields CASSDSSGGKYNEQFF.

This chain links TRBV5-5 with TRBJ2-2, with D unresolved. Looked up from germline, CDR1 is SGHKS and CDR2 is YYEKEE (reference sequence). This CDR3 has 12 amino acids. The V end lost 4 bases, the J end lost 6 bases, and 7 bases lay between the germline ends. DNA of the CDR3: TGTGCCAGCAGCCCCCGGGCCGGGGAGCTGTTTTTT. Protein product: CASSPRAGELFF.

The V gene is TRBV19, the J gene TRBJ2-2; the D gene is possibly TRBD1 (5 bases). Germline V CDR1 and CDR2: LNHDA, SQIVND (reference sequence). Trimming pared 5 bases from V and 4 bases from J, leaving 11 bases between. This CDR3 spans 14 amino acids. The CDR3 DNA is TGTGCCAGTAGTCCGATGACAGTCACCGGGGAGCTGTTTTTT. Translated, it gives CASSPMTVTGELFF.

The genes are TRBV28 and TRBJ2-7; 7 bases are a match to TRBD1. Per the germline V gene, CDR1 is MDHEN and CDR2 is SYDVKM. The CDR3 consists of 13 residues. Trimming took 6 bases from V and 4 from J; bases not matched to a gene: 6. For the CDR3, the DNA is TGTGCCAGCAGGGGGACAGACCGATACGAGCAGTACTTC. As protein: CASRGTDRYEQYF.

The CDR3 DNA follows: TGTGCCAGCACCGGAGACGACTCCTATAATTCACCCCTCCACTTT. This codes for CASTGDDSYNSPLHF. J is TRBJ1-6 and V is TRBV25-1; D is uncertain. Germline-derived CDR1 and CDR2 are MGHDK and SYGVNS. V lost 7 bases, J lost 0 bases, and 10 bases lay in between. The CDR3 covers 15 residues.

The chain uses TRBV11-2 and TRBJ2-7, with 11 bases matching TRBD2. The CDR3 spans 16 residues. V shed 4 bases, J shed 6 bases, and the junction held 11 bases outside the gene matches. CDR1 SGHAT and CDR2 FQNNGV come from the germline V gene. The CDR3, as DNA: TGTGCCAGCAGCTCCCCTGTTGGACTAGCGGGTGCCGAGCAGTACTTC. Residues: CASSSPVGLAGAEQYF.

The chain carries TRBV9 and TRBJ1-1, with D unresolved. Per germline, CDR1 SGDLS and CDR2 YYNGEE. This CDR3 contains 13 residues. The V end lost 0 bases, the J end lost 3 bases, and 6 bases lay between the germline ends. The DNA for the CDR3 is TGTGCCAGCAGCGTAGAGGGTTACACTGAAGCTTTCTTT. This gives the protein CASSVEGYTEAFF.

This chain uses TRBV5-5 with TRBJ1-5; possibly TRBD1 for D (5 bases). Germline V gene lookup returns CDR1 SGHKS and CDR2 YYEKEE (reference sequence). The CDR3 contains 17 residues. The germline V and J ends were trimmed by 0 bases and 0 bases, with 13 bases remaining between them. The CDR3 sequence is CASSLGGAEGSNQPQHF. CDR3 nucleotides: TGTGCCAGCAGCTTGGGAGGGGCGGAGGGTAGCAATCAGCCCCAGCATTTT.

The J gene is TRBJ2-7, the V gene TRBV28; the D gene is possibly TRBD1 (6 bases). Germline V CDR1 and CDR2: MDHEN, SYDVKM. Trimming removed 9 bases from V and 1 base from J, with 19 bases in between. CDR3 length equals 15 residues. CDR3 nucleotide sequence: TGTGCCAGTATGCCGGGACACCTGGGTTCCTACGAGCAGTACTTC. Translating it yields CASMPGHLGSYEQYF. The variable domain in full, completed from reference TRBV28 and TRBJ2-7, reads DVKVTQSSRYLVKRTGEKVFLECVQDMDHENMFWYRQDPGLGLRLIYFSYDVKMKEKGDIPEGYSVSREKKERFSLILESASTNQTSMYLCASMPGHLGSYEQYFGPGTRLTVT.

The chain employs TRBV10-3 and TRBJ1-1; D is ambiguous. Per the germline V gene, CDR1 is ENHRY and CDR2 is SYGVKD. Trimming removed 2 bases at V and 0 bases at J, with 7 bases between. The CDR3 is 14 residues long. In DNA form, the CDR3 reads TGTGCCATCAGTGAGGGGCTCTTGAACACTGAAGCTTTCTTT. Its translation is CAISEGLLNTEAFF.

This chain joins TRBV28 and TRBJ1-4, with unresolved D. CDR3 length: 13 amino acids. Germline V gene sequence: CDR1 MDHEN, CDR2 SYDVKM. V lost 6 bases and J lost 8, with 13 bases in between. The CDR3 DNA sequence: TGTGCCAGCAGGGCAGGACTAATCGAAAAACTGTTTTTT. Translating it yields CASRAGLIEKLFF.

This chain joins TRBV19 and TRBJ1-2; TRBD1 matches 7 bases. J lost 4 bases, V lost 7 bases, and 15 bases had no gene match. There are 16 residues in the CDR3. CDR1 is LNHDA, CDR2 SQIVND, per germline (reference sequence). CDR3 amino acids: CASTREDRRNVYGYTF. The CDR3, as DNA: TGTGCCAGTACAAGGGAGGACAGGCGAAATGTCTATGGCTACACCTTC.

The chain joins TRBV19 to TRBJ1-1; a weak D match, TRBD1 (5 bases). The germline V gene has CDR1 LNHDA and CDR2 SQIVND (reference sequence). This CDR3 has 11 amino acids. Trimming took off 6 bases at V and 5 bases at J, with 7 bases between the two ends. CDR3 amino acids: CASRRQTEAFF. The CDR3 DNA is TGTGCCAGTAGACGACAGACTGAAGCTTTCTTT.

The chain couples TRBV19 to TRBJ1-3, with D possibly TRBD1 on 5 matching bases. CDR3 length equals 15 residues. Trimming pared 10 bases from V and 2 bases from J, leaving 18 bases between. In germline, CDR1 is LNHDA, CDR2 SQIVND (reference sequence). CDR3 sequence reads: CATVGRGRAGNTIYF. As DNA, the CDR3 is TGTGCCACCGTGGGGCGGGGACGGGCTGGAAACACCATATATTTT.

The chain uses TRBV7-6 and TRBJ1-6; no firm D call. V lost 1 base and J lost 5, with 6 bases in between. The CDR3 is 14 residues long. Germline CDR1 SGHVS, CDR2 FNYEAQ. DNA of the CDR3: TGTGCCAGCAGCTTAGTGACCCATAATTCACCCCTCCACTTT. Translated: CASSLVTHNSPLHF.